A single sample gave rise to the 17 T cell receptor beta chains below, sequenced in a study of blood T cell repertoires in COVID-19. Here immunoSEQ multiplex PCR was the method, and the copy in TCRdb shows in-frame clones only, minus some. The table shows around 46,000 clones, with around 87% occurring only once. The specimen sequenced was peripheral blood. The receptors were sampled from a woman of 80 years or more with COVID-19, enrolled during active disease.

With regard to this clone: Within the sample, other DNA sequences also encode this same CDR3. The chain recombines TRBV7-3 with TRBJ1-2; D is possibly TRBD1 (5 bases). V shed 0 bases and J shed 1 base, with 12 bases lying between them. Germline V gene data show CDR1 as SGHTA and CDR2 as FQGTGA. The CDR3 runs to 16 residues. Here the CDR3 reads CASSLTGAGDNYGYTF. Here the CDR3 DNA reads TGTGCCAGCAGCTTAACAGGGGCGGGGGATAACTATGGCTACACCTTC.

The chain couples TRBV15 to TRBJ2-5; TRBD2 matches 7 bases. Germline assignment: CDR1 LNHNV and CDR2 YYDKDF (reference sequence). This CDR3 is built from 15 residues. The ends lost 3 bases at V and 2 bases at J; junction bases unmatched: 6. The CDR3 coding sequence is TGTGCCACCAGCAGGGACACTAGCGTTCAAGAGACCCAGTACTTC. Protein product: CATSRDTSVQETQYF.

V usage is TRBV3-1 (or the pseudogene TRBV3-2) and J usage is TRBJ1-2, with TRBD1 matching 8 bases. V lost 5 bases to trimming and J lost 5 bases; unmatched junction nucleotides: 4. Germline CDR1 is LGHDT and CDR2 is YNNKEL (reference sequence). CDR3 size: 13 residues. This CDR3 reads CASSLQGGYGYTF. In DNA, the CDR3 is TGTGCCAGCAGCTTACAGGGGGGATATGGCTACACCTTC.

This chain links TRBV19 with TRBJ1-2, with D tentatively TRBD1 (5 bases). The length of the CDR3 is 16 residues. V was clipped by 5 bases and J by 2 bases, with 18 bases between them. CDR1 is LNHDA, CDR2 SQIVND, per germline (reference sequence). CDR3 region: CASSPRVRTPNYGYTF. The CDR3 DNA reads TGTGCCAGTAGTCCCAGGGTCAGGACACCAAACTATGGCTACACCTTC. The whole variable domain, remainder taken from reference TRBV19 and TRBJ1-2, is DGGITQSPKYLFRKEGQNVTLSCEQNLNHDAMYWYRQDPGQGLRLIYYSQIVNDFQKGDIAEGYSVSREKKESFPLTVTSAQKNPTAFYLCASSPRVRTPNYGYTFGSGTRLTVV.

V gene TRBV6-4 combines with J gene TRBJ2-2; TRBD1 aligns across 7 bases. J was trimmed by 0 bases and V by 6 bases; bases with no gene match: 4. CDR3 length equals 15 residues. The germline CDR1 and CDR2 sequences are MRHNA and SNTAGT. CDR3 in amino acids: CASSHDRANTGELFF. As DNA, the CDR3 is TGTGCCAGCAGCCACGACAGGGCGAACACCGGGGAGCTGTTTTTT.

The chain uses TRBV2 and TRBJ1-4; 9 bases match TRBD1. CDR1 SNHLY and CDR2 FYNNEI come from the germline V gene. V lost 6 bases to trimming and J lost 8 bases; unmatched junction nucleotides: 7. This CDR3 has 14 amino acids. The CDR3 spells CASSVQGAEEKLFF. In DNA form, the CDR3 reads TGTGCCAGCAGCGTACAGGGGGCGGAGGAAAAACTGTTTTTT.

The chain uses TRBV5-8 and TRBJ1-2; 12 nucleotides agree with TRBD1. The CDR3 runs 17 residues. V lost 4 bases, J lost 7 bases, and 14 bases stayed unmatched. Per germline, CDR1 SGHTS and CDR2 YDEGEE. The CDR3 sequence: CASSEKGTGGAGRGYTF. CDR3 sequence (DNA): TGTGCCAGCAGCGAAAAAGGGACAGGGGGCGCCGGCCGTGGCTACACCTTC.

This chain uses TRBV6-5 with TRBJ2-7, with a possible D match to TRBD1 (5 bases). Between the trimmed V and J ends, which lost 11 bases and 7 bases, there was a span of 27 bases. Per the germline V gene, CDR1 is MNHEY and CDR2 is SVGAGI. The CDR3 loop spans 15 amino acids. The CDR3 DNA is TGTGCCGCACGCGGACAAATATTATTCCATTGGGAGCAGTACTTC. Amino acids: CAARGQILFHWEQYF.

V usage is TRBV12-1 and J usage is TRBJ2-7; the table's TRBD1 call for D was not verified on the DNA. TRBV12-1 is marked as a pseudogene. The CDR3 is 15 residues long. The CDR3 protein is CASSPPDRVAYEQYF. The CDR3 nucleotides are TGTGCCAGCAGCCCGCCCGACAGGGTGGCCTACGAGCAGTACTTC.

The rearrangement joins TRBV5-1 to TRBJ2-7; 10 positions match TRBD2. The CDR3 covers 16 residues. In germline, CDR1 is SGHRS, CDR2 YFSETQ. Trimming cost V 0 bases and J 1 base; bases outside gene matches: 4. The DNA for the CDR3 is TGCGCCAGCAGCTTGGTTCCTAGCGGGGGTTCCTACGAGCAGTACTTC. Translation: CASSLVPSGGSYEQYF.

The chain has TRBV5-1 and TRBJ2-7, with D perhaps TRBD1 (6 bases). Trimming left V 3 bases short and J 6 bases short, with 16 bases between. The CDR3 loop spans 14 amino acids. Germline loops: CDR1 SGHRS, CDR2 YFSETQ. The CDR3 nucleotides read TGCGCCAGCAGCTCTTACATTCAGGGGAGCGAGCAGTACTTC. This sequence encodes CASSSYIQGSEQYF.

This clone was observed once. V gene TRBV6-1 combines with J gene TRBJ2-7, with 7 positions matching TRBD1. The CDR3 has 15 amino acids. With V trimmed by 2 bases and J by 3 bases, 7 bases remained unmatched. The germline V gene has CDR1 MNHNS and CDR2 SASEGT. The DNA of the CDR3 is TGTGCCAGCAGTGAAAGGGGACAGTCATACTACGAGCAGTACTTC. The encoded protein is CASSERGQSYYEQYF.

The rearrangement joins TRBV29-1 to TRBJ1-2; 7 nucleotides align to TRBD1. From germline, CDR1 is SQVTM and CDR2 ANQGSEA. With V trimmed by 3 bases and J by 8 bases, 3 bases remained unmatched. The CDR3 runs 11 residues. The chain's CDR3 is CSVDQGEGYTF. CDR3 coding DNA: TGCAGCGTTGATCAGGGGGAAGGCTACACCTTC.

This chain connects TRBV2 to TRBJ1-1; no firm D call. Germline loops: CDR1 SNHLY, CDR2 FYNNEI. The CDR3 has 13 residues. V was clipped by 3 bases and J by 11 bases, with 16 bases between them. The CDR3 spells CASSDNLNVRAFF. The CDR3 region has the DNA TGTGCCAGCAGTGACAACCTGAATGTCCGGGCTTTCTTT.

The chain links TRBV3-1 (or the pseudogene TRBV3-2) to TRBJ2-3, with D perhaps matching TRBD2 (5 bases). CDR1 and CDR2 from the germline V gene are LGHDT and YNNKEL (reference sequence). The CDR3 has 15 amino acids. The ends were cut back, 4 bases at V and 5 bases at J, with 16 bases in the middle. The CDR3 nucleotides read TGTGCCAGCAGCCTCGGGGATCGGGCCCAAGATACGCAGTATTTT. It is translated as CASSLGDRAQDTQYF.

This clone showed up just once. This chain connects TRBV21-1 to TRBJ1-5; TRBD1 is taken as the D call from the table, unchecked against the DNA. TRBV21-1 is a listed pseudogene. The CDR3 covers 16 residues. In DNA form, the CDR3 reads TGTGCCAGCAGCAAAGCGAGCAGGGGTGGCAATCAGCCCCAGCATTTT. Encoded protein: CASSKASRGGNQPQHF.

J is TRBJ1-5 and V is TRBV28, with D perhaps matching TRBD1 (5 bases). V was clipped by 8 bases and J by 2 bases, with 13 bases between them. The CDR3 sequence is 14 residues long. Germline CDR1 reads MDHEN; CDR2 reads SYDVKM. The CDR3 bases are TGTGCCAGCCTAGGGGCGGGGGGCAATCAGCCCCAGCATTTT. It translates to CASLGAGGNQPQHF.